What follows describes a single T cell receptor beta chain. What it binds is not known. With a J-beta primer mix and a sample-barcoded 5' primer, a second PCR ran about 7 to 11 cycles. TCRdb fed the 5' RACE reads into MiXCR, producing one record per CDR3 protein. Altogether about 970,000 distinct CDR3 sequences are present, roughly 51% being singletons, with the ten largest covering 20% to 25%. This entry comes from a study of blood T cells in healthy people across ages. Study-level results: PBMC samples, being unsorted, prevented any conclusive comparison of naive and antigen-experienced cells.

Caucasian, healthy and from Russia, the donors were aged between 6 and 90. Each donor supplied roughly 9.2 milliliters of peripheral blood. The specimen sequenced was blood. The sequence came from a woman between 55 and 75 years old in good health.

The CDR3 bases are TGCAGCGTTGACCCGAGGCTAGCGGTTGATGAGCAGTTCTTC. Residues: CSVDPRLAVDEQFF. This chain connects TRBV29-1 to TRBJ2-1; TRBD2 matches 7 bases. The CDR3 is 14 residues long. CDR1 and CDR2 from the germline V gene are SQVTM and ANQGSEA. The V and J ends lost 3 bases and 8 bases, in that order; junction bases with no gene match: 10.